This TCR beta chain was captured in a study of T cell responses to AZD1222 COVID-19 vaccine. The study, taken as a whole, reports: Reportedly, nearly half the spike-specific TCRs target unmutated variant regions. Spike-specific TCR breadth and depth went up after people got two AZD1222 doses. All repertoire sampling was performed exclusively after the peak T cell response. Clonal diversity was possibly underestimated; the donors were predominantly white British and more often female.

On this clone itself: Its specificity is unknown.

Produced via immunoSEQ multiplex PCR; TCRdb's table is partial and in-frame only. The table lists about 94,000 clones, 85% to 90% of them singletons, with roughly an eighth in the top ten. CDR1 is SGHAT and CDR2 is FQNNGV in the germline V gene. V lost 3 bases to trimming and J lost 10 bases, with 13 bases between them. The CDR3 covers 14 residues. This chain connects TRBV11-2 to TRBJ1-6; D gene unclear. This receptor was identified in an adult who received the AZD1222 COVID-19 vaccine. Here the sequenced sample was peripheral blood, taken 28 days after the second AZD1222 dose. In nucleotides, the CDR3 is TGTGCCAGCAGCTTGGCCGGCGCCGGGTCACCCCTCCACTTT. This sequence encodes CASSLAGAGSPLHF.